Listed below are T cell receptor beta chains from one sample, sequenced in a study of response to subunit inactivated influenza vaccine. One entry per CDR3 protein results from TCRdb running MiXCR on the RT-PCR reads. The profile shows some 500,000 distinct CDR3 sequences, approximately 15% of them singletons. The sequenced sample was CD4+ T cells sorted from PBMCs, obtained approximately 25 months after vaccination. The receptors derive from a man between 50 and 75 years old who received an inactivated influenza vaccine. The CDR3 runs from the conserved cysteine through the conserved F or W. Fields, in order: CDR3 DNA, CDR3 protein, J gene, D gene, clone size, V gene. The D gene is left open where the match is weak. Some rows mark clone size as missing; the rest say once, few, many or name a class of expanded clone.

CDR3nt: TGCAGTGCTTCCCCTTTCCAGCGGGGGGCCAGGGTCTACGAGCAGTACTTC
CDR3aa: CSASPFQRGARVYEQYF
j_gene: TRBJ2-7
d_gene: TRBD2
abundance: many
v_gene: TRBV20-1

CDR3nt: TGCAGCGTTGGTGGGAATAAAAACATTCAGTACTTC
CDR3aa: CSVGGNKNIQYF
j_gene: TRBJ2-4
d_gene: -
abundance: many
v_gene: TRBV29-1

CDR3nt: TGCAGTGCTAAGGCGGCCTTGCCGCCAGATACGCAGTATTTT
CDR3aa: CSAKAALPPDTQYF
j_gene: TRBJ2-3
d_gene: -
abundance: -
v_gene: TRBV20-1

CDR3nt: TGCGCCAGCAGTGACGGAGGGACAGGGGGTACTGAGCAGTTCTTC
CDR3aa: CASSDGGTGGTEQFF
j_gene: TRBJ2-1
d_gene: TRBD1
abundance: many
v_gene: TRBV10-1

CDR3nt: TGTGCCATCAGTGAGGCAGGGCAGCAGTTCTTC
CDR3aa: CAISEAGQQFF
j_gene: TRBJ2-1
d_gene: -
abundance: -
v_gene: TRBV10-3

CDR3nt: TGTGCCAGCAGCCTCCGAGGACAGGGGATTGGGACCCAGTACTTC
CDR3aa: CASSLRGQGIGTQYF
j_gene: TRBJ2-5
d_gene: -
abundance: few
v_gene: TRBV21-1

CDR3nt: TGTGCCAGCAGCTTAGTGCCCAGGGCCGGGGAGCTGTTTTTT
CDR3aa: CASSLVPRAGELFF
j_gene: TRBJ2-2
d_gene: -
abundance: -
v_gene: TRBV7-2

CDR3nt: TGTGCCAGCAGTGGCCGGGACAGGAAAGCCTACGAGCAGTACTTC
CDR3aa: CASSGRDRKAYEQYF
j_gene: TRBJ2-7
d_gene: TRBD1
abundance: -
v_gene: TRBV6-1

CDR3nt: TGTGCCAGCAGCACGGGGGGGCGCGTCTATGGCTACACCTTC
CDR3aa: CASSTGGRVYGYTF
j_gene: TRBJ1-2
d_gene: -
abundance: -
v_gene: TRBV6-1

CDR3nt: TGTGCCAGCAGCTTAGCGACTAATGAAAAACTGTTTTTT
CDR3aa: CASSLATNEKLFF
j_gene: TRBJ1-4
d_gene: -
abundance: many
v_gene: TRBV7-6

CDR3nt: TGCAGTGCTAGAGAGACAGGGCGGAGTGATAGCAATCAGCCCCAGCATTTT
CDR3aa: CSARETGRSDSNQPQHF
j_gene: TRBJ1-5
d_gene: TRBD1
abundance: -
v_gene: TRBV20-1

CDR3nt: TGCGCCAGCAAAAGCGTTGCGGGGAGCTCCTACAATGAGCAGTTCTTC
CDR3aa: CASKSVAGSSYNEQFF
j_gene: TRBJ2-1
d_gene: -
abundance: few
v_gene: TRBV5-1

CDR3nt: TGTGCCAGCAGCTATCTAGCGGGGTCATGGGAGACCCAGTACTTC
CDR3aa: CASSYLAGSWETQYF
j_gene: TRBJ2-5
d_gene: TRBD2
abundance: -
v_gene: TRBV11-2

CDR3nt: TGCAGTGCCATGGACCATAACAATGAGCAGTTCTTC
CDR3aa: CSAMDHNNEQFF
j_gene: TRBJ2-1
d_gene: -
abundance: -
v_gene: TRBV20-1

CDR3nt: TGCGCCAGCAGCCAAGGCGAGCAGCCCCAGCATTTT
CDR3aa: CASSQGEQPQHF
j_gene: TRBJ1-5
d_gene: -
abundance: -
v_gene: TRBV4-1

CDR3nt: TGCGCCAGCAGCCAACAGGGGTGGACTGAAGCTTTCTTT
CDR3aa: CASSQQGWTEAFF
j_gene: TRBJ1-1
d_gene: -
abundance: few
v_gene: TRBV4-1

CDR3nt: TGTGCCAGCAGTTTCATGAACGGGGCACCCCTCCACTTT
CDR3aa: CASSFMNGAPLHF
j_gene: TRBJ1-6
d_gene: -
abundance: few
v_gene: TRBV28

CDR3nt: TGTGCCAGCAGTCCGGGGGGACCCCTTTCCGAGCAGTACTTC
CDR3aa: CASSPGGPLSEQYF
j_gene: TRBJ2-7
d_gene: TRBD2
abundance: few
v_gene: TRBV2

CDR3nt: TGTGCCAGCAGCTACACTGATCCGGGACCTACCTTGCGCGAGCAGTACTTC
CDR3aa: CASSYTDPGPTLREQYF
j_gene: TRBJ2-7
d_gene: -
abundance: once
v_gene: TRBV5-5

CDR3nt: TGCGCCAGCAGCCCCGTTGGGGGCCTGAAGAACAATGAGCAGTTCTTC
CDR3aa: CASSPVGGLKNNEQFF
j_gene: TRBJ2-1
d_gene: -
abundance: few
v_gene: TRBV5-1

CDR3nt: TGCGCCAGCAGCTTAACGGCTTCTGGGGCCAACGTCCTGACTTTC
CDR3aa: CASSLTASGANVLTF
j_gene: TRBJ2-6
d_gene: -
abundance: many
v_gene: TRBV5-1

CDR3nt: TGTGCCAGCAGCTTAGAGCAGGGCCCGGGCTCCTATAATTCACCCCTCCACTTT
CDR3aa: CASSLEQGPGSYNSPLHF
j_gene: TRBJ1-6
d_gene: -
abundance: medium-sized
v_gene: TRBV11-1

CDR3nt: TGTGCCAGCAGCCGACTAGCGGGGGGGAATGAGCAGTTCTTC
CDR3aa: CASSRLAGGNEQFF
j_gene: TRBJ2-1
d_gene: TRBD2
abundance: many
v_gene: TRBV6-1

CDR3nt: TGCAGCGTTGGGGGGCACCGGAATGGAGATACGCAGTATTTT
CDR3aa: CSVGGHRNGDTQYF
j_gene: TRBJ2-3
d_gene: -
abundance: -
v_gene: TRBV29-1

CDR3nt: TGTGCCAGCAGCTTTCAGCGGGGGGGTCCTAATGAGCAGTTCTTC
CDR3aa: CASSFQRGGPNEQFF
j_gene: TRBJ2-1
d_gene: TRBD2
abundance: -
v_gene: TRBV7-2

CDR3nt: TGTGCCAGCATCCCGACAGGGTCCCCCTCCTACGAGCAGTACTTC
CDR3aa: CASIPTGSPSYEQYF
j_gene: TRBJ2-7
d_gene: TRBD1
abundance: -
v_gene: TRBV28

CDR3nt: TGTGCCAGCAGCCGAACGGGACGGGCTCTTCTCGGCACAGATACGCAGTATTTT
CDR3aa: CASSRTGRALLGTDTQYF
j_gene: TRBJ2-3
d_gene: -
abundance: -
v_gene: TRBV6-2/TRBV6-3

CDR3nt: TGTGCCAGCAGCCAGGACATTCTGGGGCACAATGAGCAGTTCTTC
CDR3aa: CASSQDILGHNEQFF
j_gene: TRBJ2-1
d_gene: -
abundance: few
v_gene: TRBV4-2

CDR3nt: TGTGCCAGCAGTTACTCTGACAGGGAACCCCTCCACTTT
CDR3aa: CASSYSDREPLHF
j_gene: TRBJ1-6
d_gene: TRBD1
abundance: -
v_gene: TRBV6-6

CDR3nt: TGTGCCAGCAGCTCAATGGGAAATAATTCACCCCTCCACTTT
CDR3aa: CASSSMGNNSPLHF
j_gene: TRBJ1-6
d_gene: -
abundance: few
v_gene: TRBV11-2

CDR3nt: TGCAGTGCTAGAGGTATCTGGCGGGGGGCGACAGATACGCAGTATTTT
CDR3aa: CSARGIWRGATDTQYF
j_gene: TRBJ2-3
d_gene: TRBD2
abundance: few
v_gene: TRBV20-1

CDR3nt: TGTGCCAGCAGCTTCGCGGGGGTCCAAGAGACCCAGTACTTC
CDR3aa: CASSFAGVQETQYF
j_gene: TRBJ2-5
d_gene: TRBD2
abundance: -
v_gene: TRBV11-2

CDR3nt: TGTGCCAGCTCACCACCGACTCAGGGTAGTGGCGAGCAGTACTTC
CDR3aa: CASSPPTQGSGEQYF
j_gene: TRBJ2-7
d_gene: -
abundance: few
v_gene: TRBV18

CDR3nt: TGCGCCAGCAGCAATCAGGGGCCCGACACCGGGGAGCTGTTTTTT
CDR3aa: CASSNQGPDTGELFF
j_gene: TRBJ2-2
d_gene: -
abundance: few
v_gene: TRBV5-1

CDR3nt: TGTGCCAGCAGTTTAAATTTGGGGGGCAGTCAGCCCCAGCATTTT
CDR3aa: CASSLNLGGSQPQHF
j_gene: TRBJ1-5
d_gene: -
abundance: few
v_gene: TRBV12-3/TRBV12-4

CDR3nt: TGTGCCAGCAGCCCGGGACCTGGGGATTCACCCCTCCACTTT
CDR3aa: CASSPGPGDSPLHF
j_gene: TRBJ1-6
d_gene: -
abundance: few
v_gene: TRBV3-1

CDR3nt: TGCAGTGCTAGAATAACGGGACAGGTACCGAGCACAGATACGCAGTATTTT
CDR3aa: CSARITGQVPSTDTQYF
j_gene: TRBJ2-3
d_gene: TRBD1
abundance: -
v_gene: TRBV20-1

CDR3nt: TGTGCCAGCAGTTTTACAGCCGGGGAGCTGTTTTTT
CDR3aa: CASSFTAGELFF
j_gene: TRBJ2-2
d_gene: -
abundance: few
v_gene: TRBV12-3/TRBV12-4

CDR3nt: TGCGCCAGCAGCCCAACCGGGGACAGGGGACATGGCTACACCTTC
CDR3aa: CASSPTGDRGHGYTF
j_gene: TRBJ1-2
d_gene: TRBD1
abundance: few
v_gene: TRBV5-1

CDR3nt: TGCAGTGCTTACCGGACAGGGGGCACGGCAGATACGCAGTATTTT
CDR3aa: CSAYRTGGTADTQYF
j_gene: TRBJ2-3
d_gene: TRBD1
abundance: -
v_gene: TRBV20-1

CDR3nt: TGCGCCAGCATCGGTAATTCCGGGACAATAGGCGAAGAGAAGTACTTC
CDR3aa: CASIGNSGTIGEEKYF
j_gene: TRBJ2-7
d_gene: -
abundance: -
v_gene: TRBV5-1

CDR3nt: TGTGCCAGTCGATCGGGACTCGGGACTGAAGCTTTCTTT
CDR3aa: CASRSGLGTEAFF
j_gene: TRBJ1-1
d_gene: -
abundance: few
v_gene: TRBV27

CDR3nt: TGCAGTGCTAGAGATCCACAGGGGTTCATGAACACTGAAGCTTTCTTT
CDR3aa: CSARDPQGFMNTEAFF
j_gene: TRBJ1-1
d_gene: TRBD1
abundance: many
v_gene: TRBV20-1

CDR3nt: TGTGCCAGCAGTTACTCGACGGGACAGGGGGCCTACAATGAGCAGTTCTTC
CDR3aa: CASSYSTGQGAYNEQFF
j_gene: TRBJ2-1
d_gene: TRBD1
abundance: few
v_gene: TRBV6-5

CDR3nt: TGCAGCGCCGACAGAGAGAACACTGAAGCTTTCTTT
CDR3aa: CSADRENTEAFF
j_gene: TRBJ1-1
d_gene: -
abundance: -
v_gene: TRBV29-1

CDR3nt: TGTGCCAGCAGTTACTCGGGCAGGAGAATGAACACCGGGGAGCTGTTTTTT
CDR3aa: CASSYSGRRMNTGELFF
j_gene: TRBJ2-2
d_gene: -
abundance: -
v_gene: TRBV6-2/TRBV6-3

CDR3nt: TGTGCCATCAAGTTTGGTGCTGCAAACTCCTACGAGCAGTACTTC
CDR3aa: CAIKFGAANSYEQYF
j_gene: TRBJ2-7
d_gene: -
abundance: many
v_gene: TRBV10-3

CDR3nt: TGTGCCAGCAGGGACCAGACAGGGTGGTACGAGCAGTACTTC
CDR3aa: CASRDQTGWYEQYF
j_gene: TRBJ2-7
d_gene: TRBD1
abundance: few
v_gene: TRBV28

CDR3nt: TGTGCCAGCAGTTACGGTCTGAGCTCCTACGAGCAGTACTTC
CDR3aa: CASSYGLSSYEQYF
j_gene: TRBJ2-7
d_gene: -
abundance: -
v_gene: TRBV28

CDR3nt: TGCAGTGCTAGAGGGGTAGTCTACGAGCAGTACTTC
CDR3aa: CSARGVVYEQYF
j_gene: TRBJ2-7
d_gene: -
abundance: -
v_gene: TRBV20-1

CDR3nt: TGTGCCACCAGCGCCTCCGGGGGTCCGGGACAGCCCCAGCATTTT
CDR3aa: CATSASGGPGQPQHF
j_gene: TRBJ1-5
d_gene: -
abundance: -
v_gene: TRBV15

CDR3nt: TGCGCCTTTAAGGACCAATACGAGCAGTACTTC
CDR3aa: CAFKDQYEQYF
j_gene: TRBJ2-7
d_gene: -
abundance: -
v_gene: TRBV5-1

CDR3nt: TGTGCCAGCAGTACCCAAGGGGGCTATGGGGAAAAACTGTTTTTT
CDR3aa: CASSTQGGYGEKLFF
j_gene: TRBJ1-4
d_gene: TRBD1
abundance: few
v_gene: TRBV6-1

CDR3nt: TGCAGCGTTGTGGACAGCGCCAATCAGCCCCAGCATTTT
CDR3aa: CSVVDSANQPQHF
j_gene: TRBJ1-5
d_gene: -
abundance: -
v_gene: TRBV29-1